The rows below give T cell receptor beta chains drawn from one sample of a study of T cells in Graves' hyperthyroidism and ophthalmopathy. Each CDR3 protein is one row after TCRdb ran MiXCR on the multiplex PCR reads. The sample gives under 250,000 distinct CDR3 sequences, around 26% of which show up once; around 40% is in the top ten. The material sequenced was blood. The receptors here all came from a woman aged 40 to 50 with Graves' ophthalmopathy. The CDR3 runs from the conserved cysteine through the conserved F or W. The order of the fields is V gene, clone size, J gene, D gene, CDR3 protein, CDR3 DNA. A D gene is named only where the DNA matches it firmly. Expanded clones are given a class, and other clones once, few, many or no size at all.

>TRBV29-1|many|TRBJ2-3|TRBD2
CSVEDRTSGSTDTQYF
TGCAGCGTTGAAGATCGGACTAGCGGGAGCACAGATACGCAGTATTTT
>TRBV6-5|many|TRBJ1-2|NA
CASLSGSGRNNYGYTF
TGTGCCAGCTTGTCCGGATCCGGACGGAACAACTATGGCTACACCTTC
>TRBV5-1|NA|TRBJ2-7|NA
CASSREFYEQYF
TGCGCCAGCAGCCGGGAATTCTACGAGCAGTACTTC
>TRBV12-3/TRBV12-4|few|TRBJ1-5|NA
CASSPGGNSNQPQHF
TGTGCCAGCAGCCCCGGGGGGAATAGCAATCAGCCCCAGCATTTT
>TRBV20-1|many|TRBJ2-7|TRBD2
CSARTSGSTIEQYF
TGCAGTGCCCGGACTAGCGGGAGTACCATCGAGCAGTACTTC
>TRBV12-3/TRBV12-4|NA|TRBJ2-5|NA
CASSFGWETQYF
TGTGCCAGCAGTTTCGGCTGGGAGACCCAGTACTTC
>TRBV6-2/TRBV6-3|NA|TRBJ2-7|TRBD2
CASSRLAGTEEYF
TGTGCCAGCAGTAGGCTAGCGGGAACGGAGGAGTACTTC
>TRBV30|many|TRBJ1-1|NA
CAWNGPPAGESEAFF
TGTGCCTGGAATGGGCCACCAGCAGGGGAATCTGAAGCTTTCTTT
>TRBV28|many|TRBJ1-2|NA
CWVGDNYGYTF
TGCTGGGTGGGGGACAACTATGGCTACACCTTC
>TRBV30|many|TRBJ2-5|NA
CAWGPAEETQYF
TGTGCCTGGGGGCCGGCGGAGGAGACCCAGTACTTC
>TRBV19|many|TRBJ2-5|NA
CASSITGLVETQYF
TGTGCCAGTAGTATCACCGGGCTAGTGGAGACCCAGTACTTC
>TRBV6-5|many|TRBJ2-7|TRBD1
CASSYSWDRGVQYF
TGTGCCAGCAGTTACTCATGGGACAGGGGCGTGCAGTACTTC
>TRBV5-1|many|TRBJ1-1|TRBD1
CASKRQGLGMNTEAFF
TGCGCCAGCAAACGACAGGGGCTAGGGATGAACACTGAAGCTTTCTTT